Below are 5 T cell receptor beta chains sequenced from a single sample in a study of OX40 agonist ivuxolimab in advanced cancers. Generated by immunoSEQ multiplex PCR, the TCRdb table keeps only in-frame clones and is missing some. This sample has approximately 49,000 clones, with 75% to 90% found just once. Sequenced material: CD4+ or CD8+ T cells sorted from blood, taken in a trial of the OX40 agonist ivuxolimab. All receptors come from an adult with an advanced solid tumor such as melanoma, head and neck, liver or kidney cancer.

The chain joins TRBV28 to TRBJ2-7; D gene ambiguous. This CDR3 has 11 residues. The germline gives CDR1 MDHEN, CDR2 SYDVKM. V lost 4 bases and J lost 7, with 8 bases in between. This chain's CDR3 is CASSSPREQYF. The CDR3 DNA sequence: TGTGCCAGCAGTTCGCCTAGGGAGCAGTACTTC.

The chain employs TRBV6-5 and TRBJ1-1; 8 bases map to TRBD1. V trimming: 4 bases; J trimming: 10 bases; junction bases outside the gene matches: 5. The CDR3 has 12 amino acids. Looked up from germline, CDR1 is MNHEY and CDR2 is SVGAGI. The CDR3: CASSSDREGAFF. Written as DNA, the CDR3 is TGTGCCAGCAGTTCGGACAGGGAGGGAGCTTTCTTT.

The chain carries TRBV6-5 and TRBJ1-2; TRBD1 might be the D (5 bases). Germline loops: CDR1 MNHEY, CDR2 SVGAGI. Between the trimmed V and J ends, which lost 4 bases and 6 bases, there was a span of 18 bases. This CDR3 spans 15 amino acids. CDR3 DNA: TGTGCCAGCAGTTTAGGGCAGGGCTTTAGGGATGGCTACACCTTC. As protein: CASSLGQGFRDGYTF.

In its sample, this clone was seen once. V gene TRBV4-3 combines with J gene TRBJ2-2, with D tentatively TRBD1 (6 bases). From germline, CDR1 is LGHNA and CDR2 YSLEER. The V gene lost 3 bases and the J gene lost 2 bases, with 16 bases spanning the gap. The CDR3 length is 17 residues. The CDR3 protein is CASSHFTGTQNTGELFF. DNA of the CDR3: TGCGCCAGCAGCCATTTTACCGGGACACAAAACACCGGGGAGCTGTTTTTT.

This clone was counted many times. This rearrangement joins TRBV5-6 to TRBJ2-3; TRBD1 might be the D (6 bases). Trimming took off 4 bases at V and 4 bases at J, with 19 bases between the two ends. Germline CDR1 is SGHDT and CDR2 is YYEEEE. This CDR3 is 16 amino acids long. CDR3 coding DNA: TGTGCCAGCAGCCTAGGACCAGGGGCGACCCCAGATACGCAGTATTTT. Its translation: CASSLGPGATPDTQYF.